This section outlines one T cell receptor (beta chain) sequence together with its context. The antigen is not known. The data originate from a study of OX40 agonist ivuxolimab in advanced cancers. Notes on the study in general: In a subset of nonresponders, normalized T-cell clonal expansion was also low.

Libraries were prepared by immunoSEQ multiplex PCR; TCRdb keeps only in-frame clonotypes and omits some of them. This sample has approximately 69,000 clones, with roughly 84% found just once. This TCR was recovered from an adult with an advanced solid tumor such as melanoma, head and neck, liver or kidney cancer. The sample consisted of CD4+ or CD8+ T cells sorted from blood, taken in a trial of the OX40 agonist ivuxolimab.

In nucleotides, the CDR3 is TGTGCCAGCCTCGACAGGGGCGCAGGAAACACCATATATTTT. Residues: CASLDRGAGNTIYF. This sequence joins TRBV25-1 and TRBJ1-3, with TRBD1 identical over 8 bases. The CDR3 loop spans 14 amino acids. The germline V gene encodes CDR1 MGHDK and CDR2 SYGVNS. V trimming: 8 bases; J trimming: 4 bases; junction bases outside the gene matches: 7.